This T cell receptor (beta chain) emerged from a study of blood T cell repertoires in COVID-19. The CDR3 is made up of 15 amino acids. The ends were cut back, 4 bases at V and 5 bases at J, with 17 bases in the middle. Germline V gene data show CDR1 as MGHRA and CDR2 as YSYEKL. As handled by the study authors: Estimation of nucleated cell counts relied on the amplification of reference gene primers. The protocol was immunoSEQ multiplex PCR, while the TCRdb copy is restricted to in-frame clones and leaves out a portion. V, J and clone size are those of that table, while D and trimming were read from the DNA. The top ten clones hold 1.4% of a sample with 400,000 to 500,000 clones, about 88% of them seen once. Participants were aged about 18 to 100 years from around 24 US areas. Shortly before study entry, within 2 weeks, exposed participants had met a COVID-19 case.

This receptor was identified in a woman under 30 who had been exposed to COVID-19. V usage is TRBV4-1 and J usage is TRBJ2-5; perhaps TRBD2 as D (5 bases). Specimen: PBMCs or T cells enriched from blood (not recorded which). DNA for the CDR3: TGCGCCAGCAGCCCCAGCCTGAGGGAGTTGGAGACCCAGTACTTC. Amino acids: CASSPSLRELETQYF.